These 8 T cell receptor beta chains were sequenced from one sample in a study of Ad26.COV2.S vaccination and SARS-CoV-2 variants. TCRdb's copy holds only in-frame clones and misses some; the assay was immunoSEQ multiplex PCR. The sample has about 480,000 clones, roughly 85% seen once. The treatment: roughly 18 received Ad26.COV2.S at low or high dose, single or two shots; five or six received placebo; per-sample allocation not given. The investigators took samples on day 63 after the first vaccine or placebo injection. Source: peripheral blood, taken in a trial of Ad26.COV2.S vaccine versus placebo. The receptors here all came from a person aged 18-60 years who received the Ad26.COV2.S COVID-19 vaccine or a placebo.

V usage is TRBV7-3 and J usage is TRBJ2-3; D not certain. From germline, CDR1 is SGHTA and CDR2 FQGTGA. CDR3 length: 15 residues. V lost 5 bases and J 0 bases, leaving 12 bases between the germline ends. The CDR3 DNA reads TGTGCCAGCAGCCCGCTCTCGGCTAGCACAGATACGCAGTATTTT. It yields the protein CASSPLSASTDTQYF.

The chain employs TRBV25-1 and TRBJ1-1; D gene uncertain. The CDR3 extends over 13 amino acids. Germline CDR1 is MGHDK and CDR2 is SYGVNS. V dropped 6 bases and J dropped 0 bases, with 8 bases sitting between them. The DNA of the CDR3 is TGTGCCAGCAGATTTAGTCTGAACACTGAAGCTTTCTTT. Amino acid sequence: CASRFSLNTEAFF.

The rearrangement uses TRBV5-1 and TRBJ2-7; TRBD2 aligns across 14 bases. The CDR3 has 18 amino acids. V was pared by 4 bases and J by 4 bases, with 13 bases of the junction left unmatched. The germline V gene encodes CDR1 SGHRS and CDR2 YFSETQ. CDR3 in amino acids: CASSTEGLAGVINYEQYF. CDR3 coding DNA: TGCGCCAGCAGCACTGAGGGACTAGCGGGAGTTATCAATTACGAGCAGTACTTC.

The J gene is TRBJ2-1, the V gene TRBV6-5, with unresolved D. Trimming removed 8 bases from V and 0 bases from J, with 14 bases in between. Germline V gene lookup returns CDR1 MNHEY and CDR2 SVGAGI. CDR3 length: 15 amino acids. Written as DNA, the CDR3 is TGTGCCAGCGCCATTGGGGTCAGCTCCTACAATGAGCAGTTCTTC. This translates into CASAIGVSSYNEQFF.

The chain recombines TRBV4-1 with TRBJ2-7; weak D call: TRBD1 (5 bases). The germline CDR1 and CDR2 sequences are MGHRA and YSYEKL. This CDR3 is built from 14 residues. V lost 6 bases to trimming and J lost 0 bases, with 12 bases between them. CDR3 residues: CASSQTGTSYEQYF. The CDR3 DNA reads as TGCGCCAGCAGTCAAACAGGAACCTCCTACGAGCAGTACTTC.

V usage is TRBV28 and J usage is TRBJ2-7, with 7 nucleotides matching TRBD1. Per germline, CDR1 MDHEN and CDR2 SYDVKM. There are 13 residues in the CDR3. V gave up 6 bases and J gave up 3 bases; unmatched junction bases: 5. In nucleotides, the CDR3 is TGTGCCAGCAGGGGAACAGGGGTCTACGAGCAGTACTTC. Translating it yields CASRGTGVYEQYF.

The chain couples TRBV27 to TRBJ2-5; a weak D match, TRBD2 (5 bases). Per the germline V gene, CDR1 is MNHEY and CDR2 is SMNVEV (reference sequence). V lost 11 bases to trimming and J lost 5 bases, with 15 bases between them. The CDR3 loop spans 12 amino acids. In DNA, the CDR3 is TGTGCCTCCGCTAGCCACCGGGAGACCCAGTACTTC. Translation: CASASHRETQYF.

There are a few counts of this clone. This chain uses TRBV27 with TRBJ2-2; 8 bases line up with TRBD1. The CDR3 runs to 14 residues. CDR1 MNHEY and CDR2 SMNVEV come from the germline V gene (reference sequence). The J segment lost 7 bases and the V segment lost 6 bases, leaving 7 bases of the junction unmatched. Written as DNA, the CDR3 is TGTGCCAGCAGGGGACAGGTGGCGGGCGGGGAGCTGTTTTTT. Translated: CASRGQVAGGELFF.